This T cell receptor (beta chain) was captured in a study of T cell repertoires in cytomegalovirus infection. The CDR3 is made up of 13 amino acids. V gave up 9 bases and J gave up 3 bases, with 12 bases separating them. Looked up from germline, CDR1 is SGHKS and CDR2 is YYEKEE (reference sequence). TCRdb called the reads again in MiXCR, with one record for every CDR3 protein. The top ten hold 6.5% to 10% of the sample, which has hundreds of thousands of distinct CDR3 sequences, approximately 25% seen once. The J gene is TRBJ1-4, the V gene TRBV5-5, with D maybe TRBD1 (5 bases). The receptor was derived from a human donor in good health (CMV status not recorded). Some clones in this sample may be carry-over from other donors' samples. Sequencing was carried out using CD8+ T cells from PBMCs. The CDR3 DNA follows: TGTGCCAACCCGGGACGGCCTAATGAAAAACTGTTTTTT. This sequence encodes CANPGRPNEKLFF.